The 24 T cell receptor beta chains below come from one sample, sequenced in a study of a mutant IDH1 vaccine in newly diagnosed glioma. Clones were read by immunoSEQ multiplex PCR, and TCRdb kept only the in-frame ones, dropping some. The table includes fewer than 100,000 clones, 70% to 90% detected once. Regarding time point: baseline, week 1 (first vaccination visit). Treatment given: pre-vaccination baseline after standard-of-care therapy. The sample here was PBMCs, taken from a glioma patient treated with radiotherapy, temozolomide or both. These receptors originate from a woman between 50 and 59 years old with glioma.

Notes on this clone: The junction does not match germline at one end; this may be a read error. This chain connects TRBV7-7 to TRBJ1-1, with D possibly being TRBD1 (6 bases). Per the germline V gene, CDR1 is SSHAT and CDR2 is FNYEAQ (reference sequence). The CDR3 is 13 amino acids. For the CDR3, the DNA is TGTGCTAGCAGCCCACAGGGATCCACTGAAGCTTTCTTT. Its translation is CASSPQGSTEAFF.

The CDR3 region is CAISEDQGALGYTF. CDR3 coding DNA: TGTGCCATCAGTGAAGATCAGGGGGCGCTGGGCTACACCTTC. The chain has TRBV10-3 and TRBJ1-2; 8 nucleotides line up with TRBD1. CDR3 length: 14 amino acids. Germline assignment: CDR1 ENHRY and CDR2 SYGVKD. V lost 3 bases, J lost 8 bases, and 8 bases stayed unmatched.

This clone was recorded a few times. Here the CDR3 reads CSVREAPGAEAFF. CDR3 in DNA: TGCAGCGTCCGAGAGGCTCCGGGGGCTGAAGCTTTCTTT. V gene TRBV29-1 combines with J gene TRBJ1-1; a possible D gene is TRBD1 (5 bases). The CDR3 covers 13 residues. Germline values: CDR1 SQVTM, CDR2 ANQGSEA. V was trimmed by 6 bases and J by 6 bases, leaving 17 bases between them.

J is TRBJ2-7 and V is TRBV19, with 7 bases matching TRBD1. The germline V gene encodes CDR1 LNHDA and CDR2 SQIVND (reference sequence). The V segment lost 6 bases and the J segment 3 bases; nucleotides outside the gene matches: 11. The CDR3 extends over 15 amino acids. For the CDR3, the DNA is TGTGCCAGTAGCCCACGGACAGGTCCCGGCTACGAGCAGTACTTC. It is translated as CASSPRTGPGYEQYF.

The chain links TRBV7-8 to TRBJ2-2; 12 bases are a match to TRBD2. V lost 2 bases and J lost 5; bases outside the gene matches: 3. Germline values: CDR1 SGHVS, CDR2 FQNEAQ. The CDR3 is 16 residues long. CDR3 residues: CASSLLLAGGTGELFF. DNA of the CDR3: TGTGCCAGCAGCTTATTACTAGCGGGGGGAACCGGGGAGCTGTTTTTT.

The genes are TRBV18 and TRBJ1-5, with 9 bases identical to TRBD1. CDR1 and CDR2 from the germline V gene are KGHSH and LQKENI. This CDR3 is built from 16 residues. Trimming removed 4 bases from V and 1 base from J; junction bases left unmatched: 5. CDR3: CASSLVQGASNQPQHF. The CDR3 coding sequence is TGTGCCAGCTCACTAGTACAGGGGGCAAGCAATCAGCCCCAGCATTTT.

This clone showed up just a few times. The chain carries TRBV7-9 and TRBJ1-2; perhaps TRBD1 as D (6 bases). This CDR3 is 14 amino acids long. Germline CDR1 is SEHNR and CDR2 is FQNEAQ (reference sequence). V was shortened by 3 bases and J by 5 bases, with 13 bases between the two germline ends. CDR3 sequence: CASSFQAGVYGYTF. The CDR3 nucleotides are TGTGCCAGCAGCTTCCAGGCAGGGGTATATGGCTACACCTTC.

This chain connects TRBV7-6 to TRBJ1-1, with D unresolved. This CDR3 contains 11 residues. V was trimmed by 6 bases and J by 10 bases, leaving 12 bases between them. Germline V CDR1 and CDR2: SGHVS, FNYEAQ. The CDR3 nucleotides are TGTGCCAGCAGGGACCCTCCGAGAGCTTTCTTT. Encoded protein: CASRDPPRAFF. The entire variable domain, with the rest obtained from reference TRBV7-6 and TRBJ1-1, is as follows: GAGVSQSPRYKVTKRGQDVALRCDPISGHVSLYWYRQALGQGPEFLTYFNYEAQQDKSGLPNDRFSAERPEGSISTLTIQRTEQRDSAMYRCASRDPPRAFFGQGTRLTVV.

This chain joins TRBV4-1 and TRBJ1-5; weak D call: TRBD1 (5 bases). The CDR3 is 15 amino acids. Germline V gene sequence: CDR1 MGHRA, CDR2 YSYEKL. V dropped 6 bases and J dropped 7 bases, with 19 bases sitting between them. The CDR3 region is CASSHNIGQGQPQHF. The CDR3 region has the DNA TGCGCCAGCAGTCATAATATTGGGCAGGGCCAGCCCCAGCATTTT.

The V gene is TRBV21-1, the J gene TRBJ2-7; TRBD2 reflects the table's D call only, with no check against the DNA. TRBV21-1 counts as a pseudogene. The length of the CDR3 is 13 residues. The CDR3 region has the DNA TGTGCCAGCAGCAAAGGTGTCTACTACGAGCAGTACTTC. Translated, it gives CASSKGVYYEQYF.

The chain joins TRBV19 to TRBJ2-5, with TRBD2 matching over 9 bases. Germline lookup yields CDR1 LNHDA and CDR2 SQIVND (reference sequence). The V and J ends lost 3 bases and 1 base, in that order; junction bases with no gene match: 6. There are 16 residues in the CDR3. DNA for the CDR3: TGTGCCAGTAGTATCCGCGCTAGCGGGGTCCAAGAGACCCAGTACTTC. It encodes CASSIRASGVQETQYF.

The chain recombines TRBV7-2 with TRBJ2-3, with TRBD2 identical over 12 bases. Trimming removed 10 bases from V and 0 bases from J; junction bases left unmatched: 2. The CDR3 length is 14 residues. Germline values: CDR1 SGHTA, CDR2 FQGNSA. The CDR3 nucleotides read TGTGCCAAGACTAGCGGGAGTAGCACAGATACGCAGTATTTT. The encoded protein is CAKTSGSSTDTQYF.

J is TRBJ1-1 and V is TRBV7-9, with D tentatively TRBD1 (6 bases). The germline CDR1 and CDR2 sequences are SEHNR and FQNEAQ (reference sequence). This CDR3 has 17 amino acids. V shed 5 bases and J shed 1 base, with 20 bases lying between them. CDR3: CASSLLEGGSPNTEAFF. CDR3 in DNA: TGTGCCAGCAGCCTCCTAGAGGGGGGCAGCCCGAACACTGAAGCTTTCTTT.

V and J are TRBV28 and TRBJ1-1; D is perhaps TRBD1 (6 bases). This CDR3 spans 14 amino acids. Germline V gene data show CDR1 as MDHEN and CDR2 as SYDVKM. V lost 6 bases, J lost 0 bases, and 11 bases lay in between. The CDR3 nucleotides are TGTGCCAGCAGACTGGACAGAATGAACACTGAAGCTTTCTTT. Translated: CASRLDRMNTEAFF. The full variable domain, its missing parts supplied by reference TRBV28 and TRBJ1-1, is DVKVTQSSRYLVKRTGEKVFLECVQDMDHENMFWYRQDPGLGLRLIYFSYDVKMKEKGDIPEGYSVSREKKERFSLILESASTNQTSMYLCASRLDRMNTEAFFGQGTRLTVV.

The chain has TRBV9 and TRBJ1-2; no reliable D call. CDR3 length equals 13 residues. Germline CDR1 and CDR2: SGDLS and YYNGEE. Trimming left V 0 bases short and J 8 bases short, with 11 bases between. CDR3 residues: CASSVAQSEGYTF. The CDR3 nucleotides read TGTGCCAGCAGCGTAGCTCAGAGTGAGGGCTACACCTTC.

The chain carries TRBV7-9 and TRBJ2-5; no clear D. V was trimmed by 4 bases and J by 7 bases, leaving 7 bases between them. The CDR3 loop spans 11 amino acids. Germline V CDR1 and CDR2: SEHNR, FQNEAQ (reference sequence). This CDR3 is CASSSPGTQYF. The CDR3 DNA is TGTGCCAGCAGCTCCCCCGGGACCCAGTACTTC.

This clone was detected only a few times. This chain connects TRBV9 to TRBJ2-3; TRBD2 agrees at 7 bases. The germline V gene encodes CDR1 SGDLS and CDR2 YYNGEE. V shed 4 bases and J 3 bases; nucleotides not matched to a gene: 8. The CDR3 is 15 residues long. In DNA form, the CDR3 reads TGTGCCAGCAGCCCTCGACTAGCTGATACAGATACGCAGTATTTT. Protein: CASSPRLADTDTQYF.

CDR3 in DNA: TGTGCCAGCAGCCAACCGGGACAGGGGCATCAGCCCCAGCATTTT. Translated: CASSQPGQGHQPQHF. V and J are TRBV28 and TRBJ1-5; TRBD1 aligns across 10 bases. In germline, CDR1 is MDHEN, CDR2 SYDVKM. Losses at the gene ends were 6 bases for V and 5 bases for J; bases not matched to a gene: 7. CDR3 size: 15 residues.

The V and J genes are TRBV15 and TRBJ2-2; no clear D gene. The germline V gene encodes CDR1 LNHNV and CDR2 YYDKDF (reference sequence). Trimming took off 4 bases at V and 4 bases at J, with 10 bases between the two ends. CDR3 length: 14 amino acids. The CDR3: CATSTKGGTGELFF. DNA of the CDR3: TGTGCCACCAGCACGAAGGGCGGCACCGGGGAGCTGTTTTTT.

This rearrangement joins TRBV16 to TRBJ2-7; D is ambiguous. The V gene's germline CDR1 is KGHSY and CDR2 FQNENV. The CDR3 runs to 13 residues. The V gene lost 0 bases and the J gene lost 7 bases, with 10 bases spanning the gap. CDR3 DNA: TGTGCCAGCAGCCAATCGAGGCTGGGGGAGCAGTACTTC. Protein sequence: CASSQSRLGEQYF.

CDR3 sequence (DNA): TGTGCCAGCTCACCAGGGGTTACGGGGGACGAGCAGTACTTC. Translation gives CASSPGVTGDEQYF. This rearrangement joins TRBV18 to TRBJ2-7; tentative D call: TRBD2 (6 bases). Germline V gene sequence: CDR1 KGHSH, CDR2 LQKENI. V lost 2 bases and J lost 5, with 13 bases in between. The CDR3 has 14 amino acids.

The V gene is TRBV6-5, the J gene TRBJ2-7; the match to TRBD2 covers 10 bases. Germline loops: CDR1 MNHEY, CDR2 SVGAGI. V was clipped by 6 bases and J by 3 bases; unmatched bases: 2. This CDR3 comprises 13 residues. CDR3 bases: TGTGCCAGCAGACTAGCGGGGATCTACGAGCAGTACTTC. As protein: CASRLAGIYEQYF.

The chain is built from TRBV5-1 and TRBJ1-1; D perhaps matches TRBD1 (5 bases). Trimming removed 4 bases at V and 7 bases at J, with 17 bases between. CDR3 length: 14 residues. Germline V lookup: CDR1 SGHRS, CDR2 YFSETQ. The CDR3 protein is CASSPIGTPGEAFF. The CDR3 nucleotides are TGCGCCAGCAGCCCCATTGGGACCCCCGGTGAAGCTTTCTTT.

The chain links TRBV5-6 to TRBJ2-3; 7 nucleotides align to TRBD1. J was trimmed by 5 bases and V by 6 bases; bases with no gene match: 9. Germline-derived CDR1 and CDR2 are SGHDT and YYEEEE. This CDR3 is 14 amino acids long. The CDR3 reads CASNNRGGEDTQYF. The CDR3 bases are TGTGCCAGCAACAACAGGGGCGGTGAAGATACGCAGTATTTT.